This section outlines one T cell receptor (beta chain) sequence together with its context. At least ten counts were recorded for this clonotype. Its cognate antigen has yet to be identified. The record has no base qualities; no much larger clone is one base away. The sample is drawn from a study. The CDR3 numbers 14 residues from cysteine through phenylalanine. Kept here is only the CDR3 DNA, which spans 42 bases and is read in frame from base 1. Germline trimming: 4 bases from V, 5 bases from J; junction bases outside gene matches: 2. CDR1 and CDR2, looked up from the germline V gene, are KGHSH and LQKENI. The sequencer listed for this sample is Illumina MiSeq. TCRdb trimmed the raw reads at Q25, called clones with MiXCR and kept productive beta chains. Here each entry gathers all rows of one CDR3 protein and keeps the most common genes and DNA. This sample lists some 5,500 distinct CDR3 sequences; approximately 10% were detected once. 4.5% to 5.5% of the sample lies in the top ten.

Recombination linked TRBV18 to TRBJ2-4, with 10 junctional bases fitting TRBD1. The sample was CD4+ T cells from synovial fluid. This clonotype was obtained from a human donor with rheumatoid arthritis. Here the CDR3 is given as CASSLGQGENIQYF. DNA sequence: TGTGCCAGCTCACTCGGACAGGGGGAAAACATTCAGTACTTC. Supplemented by the reference TRBV18 and TRBJ2-4 proteins around the CDR3, the complete variable domain is NAGVMQNPRHLVRRRGQEARLRCSPMKGHSHVYWYRQLPEEGLKFMVYLQKENIIDESGMPKERFSAEFPKEGPSILRIQQVVRGDSAAYFCASSLGQGENIQYFGAGTRLSVL.